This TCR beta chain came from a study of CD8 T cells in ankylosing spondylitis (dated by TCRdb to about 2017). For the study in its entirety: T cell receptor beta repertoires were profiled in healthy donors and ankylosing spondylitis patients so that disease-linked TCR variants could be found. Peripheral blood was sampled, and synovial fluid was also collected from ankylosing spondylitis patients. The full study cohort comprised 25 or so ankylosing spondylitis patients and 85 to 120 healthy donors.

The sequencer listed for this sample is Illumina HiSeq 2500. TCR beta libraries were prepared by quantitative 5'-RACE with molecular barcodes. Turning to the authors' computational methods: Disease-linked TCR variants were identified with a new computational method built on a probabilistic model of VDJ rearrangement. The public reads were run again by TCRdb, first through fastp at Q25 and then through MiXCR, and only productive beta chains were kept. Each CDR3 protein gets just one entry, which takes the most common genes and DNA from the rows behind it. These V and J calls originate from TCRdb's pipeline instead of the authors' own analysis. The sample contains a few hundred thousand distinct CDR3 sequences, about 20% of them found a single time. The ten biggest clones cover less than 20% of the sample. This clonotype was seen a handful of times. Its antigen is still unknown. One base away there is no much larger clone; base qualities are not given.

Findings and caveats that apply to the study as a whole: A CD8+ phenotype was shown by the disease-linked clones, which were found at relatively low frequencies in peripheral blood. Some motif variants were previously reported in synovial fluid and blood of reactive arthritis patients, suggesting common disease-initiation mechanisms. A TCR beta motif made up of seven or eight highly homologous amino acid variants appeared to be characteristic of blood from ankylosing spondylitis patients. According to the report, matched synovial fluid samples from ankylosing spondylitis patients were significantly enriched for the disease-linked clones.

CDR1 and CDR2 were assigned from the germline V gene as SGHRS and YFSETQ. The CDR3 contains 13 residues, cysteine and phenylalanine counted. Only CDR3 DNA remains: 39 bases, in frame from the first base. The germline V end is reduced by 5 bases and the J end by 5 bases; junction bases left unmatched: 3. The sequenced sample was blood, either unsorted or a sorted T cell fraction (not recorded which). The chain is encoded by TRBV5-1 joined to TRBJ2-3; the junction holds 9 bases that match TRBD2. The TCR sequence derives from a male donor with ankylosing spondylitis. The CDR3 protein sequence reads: CASRVAGVDTQYF. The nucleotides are TGCGCCAGCAGAGTAGCGGGAGTAGATACGCAGTATTTT.